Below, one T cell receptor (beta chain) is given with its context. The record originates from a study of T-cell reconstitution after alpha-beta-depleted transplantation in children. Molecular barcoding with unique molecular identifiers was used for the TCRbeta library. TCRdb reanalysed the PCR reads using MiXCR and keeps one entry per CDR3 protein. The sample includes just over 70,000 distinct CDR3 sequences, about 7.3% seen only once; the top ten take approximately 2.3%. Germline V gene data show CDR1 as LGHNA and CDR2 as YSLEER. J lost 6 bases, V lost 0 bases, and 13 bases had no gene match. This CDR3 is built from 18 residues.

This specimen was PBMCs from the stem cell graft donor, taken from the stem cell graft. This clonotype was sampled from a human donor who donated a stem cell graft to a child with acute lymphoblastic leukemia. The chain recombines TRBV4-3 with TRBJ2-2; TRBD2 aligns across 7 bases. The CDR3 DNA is TGCGCCAGCAGCCAAGATCTGAGCGGCGGGGGTTATGCCGGGGAGCTGTTTTTT. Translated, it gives CASSQDLSGGGYAGELFF.